These 6 T cell receptor beta chains share one sample of origin, sequenced in a study of response to subunit inactivated influenza vaccine. MiXCR, applied by TCRdb to the RT-PCR reads, yields one record per CDR3 protein. The table lists 630,000 or so distinct CDR3 sequences, 15% to 19% of them singletons. Sequenced here: PBMCs from blood, sampled 11 to 12 days after vaccination. The source is a man aged 45-65 years who received an inactivated influenza vaccine.

This clonotype was seen more than once but under ten times. The chain couples TRBV10-3 to TRBJ2-1, with D unclear. The CDR3 is made up of 13 amino acids. V was cut by 6 bases and J by 1 base, with 7 bases left in between. Germline CDR1 reads ENHRY; CDR2 reads SYGVKD. CDR3 residues: CAIRDLSYNEQFF. The CDR3 bases are TGTGCCATCAGGGATCTGTCCTACAATGAGCAGTTCTTC.

This clonotype has only a few counts. The chain joins TRBV10-3 to TRBJ1-4; 7 bases fit TRBD1. The germline V gene has CDR1 ENHRY and CDR2 SYGVKD. This CDR3 has 15 residues. The V and J ends lost 8 bases and 7 bases, in that order; junction bases with no gene match: 13. The CDR3 is CAIGSTGISGEKLFF. The CDR3 DNA follows: TGTGCCATCGGATCGACAGGGATTAGTGGTGAAAAACTGTTTTTT.

V gene TRBV28 combines with J gene TRBJ2-4; D remains ambiguous. V dropped 4 bases and J dropped 6 bases, with 16 bases sitting between them. Germline CDR1 is MDHEN and CDR2 is SYDVKM. This CDR3 has 15 residues. CDR3 region: CASSSARVEVNIQYF. Here the CDR3 DNA reads TGTGCCAGCAGTTCGGCCCGGGTAGAGGTAAACATTCAGTACTTC.

This clonotype appeared a few times. The chain uses TRBV29-1 and TRBJ1-1, with no clear D. Germline CDR1 is SQVTM and CDR2 is ANQGSEA. CDR3 size: 13 residues. The ends were cut back, 4 bases at V and 4 bases at J, with 13 bases in the middle. This CDR3 reads CSVVGMLGTEAFF. The DNA of the CDR3 is TGCAGCGTTGTTGGGATGTTGGGCACTGAAGCTTTCTTT.

In its sample, this clonotype was seen a few times. The chain links TRBV11-2 to TRBJ2-1; TRBD2 aligns across 9 bases. V lost 2 bases to trimming and J lost 6 bases; unmatched junction nucleotides: 17. The CDR3 extends over 19 amino acids. Per germline, CDR1 SGHAT and CDR2 FQNNGV. The CDR3 coding sequence is TGTGCCAGCAGCTTATATTCTGGTTGGCGGGAGGGCCACGTCAATGAGCAGTTCTTC. Translation gives CASSLYSGWREGHVNEQFF.

This chain joins TRBV4-1 and TRBJ2-2; D might be TRBD2 (6 bases). The V gene lost 4 bases and the J gene lost 0 bases, with 15 bases spanning the gap. CDR3 size: 17 residues. CDR1 and CDR2 (germline): MGHRA, YSYEKL. The chain's CDR3 is CASSPPPGVTNTGELFF. The CDR3 DNA follows: TGCGCCAGCAGCCCTCCACCGGGGGTGACGAACACCGGGGAGCTGTTTTTT.